This entry features one T cell receptor (beta chain) sequence. Antigen specificity is unknown. This specimen comes from a study of T cells in localized non-small cell lung cancer. Study-level results: Greater T cell density in blood accompanied longer overall survival. Adjacent uninvolved lung had the highest clonality, suggesting focused antigen responses. Heterogeneity remains possible because sequencing was limited to only one tumor region. Median roughly 57 top-100 tumor clones were shared with paired adjacent lung.

TCRdb keeps only in-frame clones here, not all; method: immunoSEQ multiplex PCR. This sample yields about 33,000 clones, of which roughly nine tenths are seen a single time; around 17% belongs to the top ten. Germline loops: CDR1 SNHLY, CDR2 FYNNEI. The V gene end was trimmed by 6 bases and the J gene end by 8 bases; junction bases not matched to a gene: 6. The CDR3 runs 12 residues. V is TRBV2 and J is TRBJ1-2, with TRBD1 matching over 7 bases. The material sequenced was peripheral blood mononuclear cells, taken before any cancer treatment. The receptor was isolated from a man aged 40 to 70 with stage III lung adenocarcinoma. CDR3 bases: TGTGCCAGCAGGGGGGACAGCGGGGGCTACACCTTC. This translates into CASRGDSGGYTF.